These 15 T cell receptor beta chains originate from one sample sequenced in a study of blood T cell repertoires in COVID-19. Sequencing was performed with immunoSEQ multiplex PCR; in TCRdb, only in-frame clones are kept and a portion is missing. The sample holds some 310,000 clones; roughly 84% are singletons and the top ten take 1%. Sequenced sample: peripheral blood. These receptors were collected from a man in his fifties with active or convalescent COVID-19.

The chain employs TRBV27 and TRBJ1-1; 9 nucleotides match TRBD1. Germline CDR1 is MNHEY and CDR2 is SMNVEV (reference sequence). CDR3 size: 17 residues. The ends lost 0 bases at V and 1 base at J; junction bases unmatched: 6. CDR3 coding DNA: TGTGCCAGCAGTTTATCGGGACAGGGACAGAGGAACACTGAAGCTTTCTTT. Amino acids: CASSLSGQGQRNTEAFF.

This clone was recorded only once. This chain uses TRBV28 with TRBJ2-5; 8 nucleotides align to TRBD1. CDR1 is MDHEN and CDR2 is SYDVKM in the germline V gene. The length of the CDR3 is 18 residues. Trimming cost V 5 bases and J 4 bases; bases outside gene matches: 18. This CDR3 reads CASSRRGTGNLRVETQYF. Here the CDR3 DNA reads TGTGCCAGCAGTCGGCGAGGGACAGGCAACCTGAGGGTAGAGACCCAGTACTTC.

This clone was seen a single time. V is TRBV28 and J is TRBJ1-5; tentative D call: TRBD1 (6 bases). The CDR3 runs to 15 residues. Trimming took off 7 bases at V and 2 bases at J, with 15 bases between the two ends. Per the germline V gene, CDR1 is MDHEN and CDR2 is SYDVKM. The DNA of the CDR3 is TGTGCCAGCAAGGGCTCTACAGGGCGCAATCAGCCCCAGCATTTT. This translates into CASKGSTGRNQPQHF.

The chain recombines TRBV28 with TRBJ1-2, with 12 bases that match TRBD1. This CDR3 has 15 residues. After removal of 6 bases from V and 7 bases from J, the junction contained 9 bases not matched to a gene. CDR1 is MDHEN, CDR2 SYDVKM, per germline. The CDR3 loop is CASSPRDRGRGGYTF. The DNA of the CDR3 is TGTGCCAGCAGCCCCAGGGACAGGGGGCGCGGTGGCTACACCTTC.

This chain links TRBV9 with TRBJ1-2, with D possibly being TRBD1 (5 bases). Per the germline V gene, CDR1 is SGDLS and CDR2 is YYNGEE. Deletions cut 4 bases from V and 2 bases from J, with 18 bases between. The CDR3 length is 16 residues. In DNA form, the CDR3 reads TGTGCCAGCAGCAGACGGGACTTTGGAATCAACTATGGCTACACCTTC. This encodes CASSRRDFGINYGYTF.

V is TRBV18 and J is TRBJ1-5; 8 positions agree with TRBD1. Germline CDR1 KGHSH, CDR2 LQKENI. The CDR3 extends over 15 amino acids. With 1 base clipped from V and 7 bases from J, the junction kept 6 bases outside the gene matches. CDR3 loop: CASSPRADRDQPQHF. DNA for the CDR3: TGTGCCAGCTCACCACGGGCGGACAGGGACCAGCCCCAGCATTTT.

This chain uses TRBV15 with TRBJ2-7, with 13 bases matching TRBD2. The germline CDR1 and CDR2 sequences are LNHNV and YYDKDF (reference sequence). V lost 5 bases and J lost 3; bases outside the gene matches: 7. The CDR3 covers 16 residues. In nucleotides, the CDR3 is TGTGCCACCAGCCAAGGTCGACTAGCGGGAGGCTACGAGCAGTACTTC. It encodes CATSQGRLAGGYEQYF.

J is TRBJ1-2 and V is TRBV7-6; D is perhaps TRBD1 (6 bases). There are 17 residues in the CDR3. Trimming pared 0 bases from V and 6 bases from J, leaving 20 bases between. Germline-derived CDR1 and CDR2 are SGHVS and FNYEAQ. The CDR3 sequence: CASSLAGFKTDRDGYTF. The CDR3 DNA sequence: TGTGCCAGCAGCTTAGCGGGGTTTAAAACGGACAGAGATGGCTACACCTTC.

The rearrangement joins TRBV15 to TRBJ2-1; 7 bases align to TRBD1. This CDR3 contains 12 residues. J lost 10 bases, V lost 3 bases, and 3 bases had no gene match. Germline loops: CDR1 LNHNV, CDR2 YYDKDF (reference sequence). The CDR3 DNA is TGTGCCACCAGCAGGAGACAGGGAGAGCAGTTCTTC. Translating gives CATSRRQGEQFF.

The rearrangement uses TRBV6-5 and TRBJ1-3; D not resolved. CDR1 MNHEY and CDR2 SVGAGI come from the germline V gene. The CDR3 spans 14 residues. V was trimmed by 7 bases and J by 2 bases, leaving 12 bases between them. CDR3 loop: CASTPSAPGNTIYF. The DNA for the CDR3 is TGTGCCAGCACCCCCAGTGCTCCTGGAAACACCATATATTTT.

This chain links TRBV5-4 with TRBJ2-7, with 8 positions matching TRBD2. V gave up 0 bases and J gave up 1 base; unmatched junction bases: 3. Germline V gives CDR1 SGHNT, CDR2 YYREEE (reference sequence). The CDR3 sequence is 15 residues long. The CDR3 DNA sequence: TGTGCCAGCAGCTTGGGTAGCGGGGTTTCCTACGAGCAGTACTTC. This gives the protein CASSLGSGVSYEQYF. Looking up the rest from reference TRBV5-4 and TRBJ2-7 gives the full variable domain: ETGVTQSPTHLIKTRGQQVTLRCSSQSGHNTVSWYQQALGQGPQFIFQYYREEENGRGNFPPRFSGLQFPNYSSELNVNALELDDSALYLCASSLGSGVSYEQYFGPGTRLTVT.

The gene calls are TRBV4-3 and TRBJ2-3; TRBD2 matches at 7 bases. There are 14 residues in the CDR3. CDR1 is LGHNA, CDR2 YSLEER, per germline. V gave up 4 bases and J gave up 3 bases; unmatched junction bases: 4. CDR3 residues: CASSPGGMTDTQYF. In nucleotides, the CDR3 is TGCGCCAGCAGCCCCGGGGGGATGACAGATACGCAGTATTTT.

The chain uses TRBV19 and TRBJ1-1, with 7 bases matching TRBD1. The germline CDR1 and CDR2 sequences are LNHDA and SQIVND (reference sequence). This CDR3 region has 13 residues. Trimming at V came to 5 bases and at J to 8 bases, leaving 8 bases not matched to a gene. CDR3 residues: CASSSTGRGEAFF. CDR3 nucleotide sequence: TGTGCCAGTAGTTCGACAGGGCGAGGCGAAGCTTTCTTT.

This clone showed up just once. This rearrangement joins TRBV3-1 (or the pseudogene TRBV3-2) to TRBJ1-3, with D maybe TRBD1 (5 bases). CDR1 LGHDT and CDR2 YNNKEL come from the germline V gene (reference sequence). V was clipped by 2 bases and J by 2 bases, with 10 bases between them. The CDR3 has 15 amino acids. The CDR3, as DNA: TGTGCCAGCAGCCAACGGGCAGGGACTGGAAACACCATATATTTT. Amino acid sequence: CASSQRAGTGNTIYF.

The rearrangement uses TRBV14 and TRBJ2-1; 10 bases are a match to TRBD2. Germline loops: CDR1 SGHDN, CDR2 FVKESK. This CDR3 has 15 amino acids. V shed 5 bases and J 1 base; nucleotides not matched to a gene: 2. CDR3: CASSLAGGSYNEQFF. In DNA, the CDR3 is TGTGCCAGCAGCTTAGCGGGGGGTTCCTACAATGAGCAGTTCTTC.